This entry features one T cell receptor beta chain sequence. The data originate from a study of blood T cell repertoires in COVID-19. The germline CDR1 and CDR2 sequences are SEHNR and FQNEAQ (reference sequence). CDR3 size: 15 residues. J was trimmed by 3 bases and V by 3 bases; bases with no gene match: 4. Produced via immunoSEQ multiplex PCR; TCRdb's table is partial and in-frame only. The sample lists fewer than 85,000 clones, approximately 81% seen once, with around 5% in the top ten. The sequencing sample was made of peripheral blood. The sequence came from a woman older than 75 with active or convalescent COVID-19. The chain employs TRBV7-9 and TRBJ1-3, with TRBD1 matching 8 bases. The CDR3 DNA reads TGTGCCAGCAGCTTTTACAGGGGGTTTGGAAACACCATATATTTT. Residues: CASSFYRGFGNTIYF. Full variable domain (missing parts from reference TRBV7-9 and TRBJ1-3): DTGVSQNPRHKITKRGQNVTFRCDPISEHNRLYWYRQTLGQGPEFLTYFQNEAQLEKSRLLSDRFSAERPKGSFSTLEIQRTEQGDSAMYLCASSFYRGFGNTIYFGEGSWLTVV.